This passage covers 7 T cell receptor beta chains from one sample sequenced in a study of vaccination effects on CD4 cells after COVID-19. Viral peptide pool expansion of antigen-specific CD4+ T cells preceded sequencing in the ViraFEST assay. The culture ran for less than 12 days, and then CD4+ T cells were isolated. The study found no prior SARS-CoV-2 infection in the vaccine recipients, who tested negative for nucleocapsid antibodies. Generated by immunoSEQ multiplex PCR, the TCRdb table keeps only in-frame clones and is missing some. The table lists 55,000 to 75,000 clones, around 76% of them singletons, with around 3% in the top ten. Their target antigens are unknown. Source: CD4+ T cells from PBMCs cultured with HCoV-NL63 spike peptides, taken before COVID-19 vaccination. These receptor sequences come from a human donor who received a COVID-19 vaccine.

CDR3 protein: CASSLGAGGLNEQFF. In DNA, the CDR3 is TGTGCCAGCAGCTTGGGAGCGGGGGGCCTCAATGAGCAGTTCTTC. The chain has TRBV5-4 and TRBJ2-1; the match to TRBD2 covers 9 bases. The CDR3 consists of 15 residues. Germline V gene data show CDR1 as SGHNT and CDR2 as YYREEE (reference sequence). Germline trimming cut 0 bases from V and 6 bases from J; bases unmatched to any gene: 4.

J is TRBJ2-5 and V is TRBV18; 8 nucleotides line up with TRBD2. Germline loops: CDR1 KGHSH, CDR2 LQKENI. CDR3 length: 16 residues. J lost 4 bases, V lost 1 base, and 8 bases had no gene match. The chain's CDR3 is CASSPLLSGGGETQYF. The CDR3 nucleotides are TGTGCCAGCTCACCACTGCTAAGCGGGGGTGGAGAGACCCAGTACTTC.

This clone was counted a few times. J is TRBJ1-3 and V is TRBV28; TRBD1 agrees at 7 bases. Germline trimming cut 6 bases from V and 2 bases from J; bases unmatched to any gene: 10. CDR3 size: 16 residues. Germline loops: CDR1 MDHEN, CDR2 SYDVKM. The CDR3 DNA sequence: TGTGCCAGCAGCCTCATCCGGAGGGGGCCTGGAAACACCATATATTTT. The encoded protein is CASSLIRRGPGNTIYF.

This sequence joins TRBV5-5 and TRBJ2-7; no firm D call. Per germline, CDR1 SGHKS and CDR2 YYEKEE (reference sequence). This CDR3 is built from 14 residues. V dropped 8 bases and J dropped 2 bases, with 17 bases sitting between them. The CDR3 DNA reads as TGTGCCAGTTCTGTCGCGTATACAGCCTACGAGCAGTACGTC. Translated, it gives CASSVAYTAYEQYV.

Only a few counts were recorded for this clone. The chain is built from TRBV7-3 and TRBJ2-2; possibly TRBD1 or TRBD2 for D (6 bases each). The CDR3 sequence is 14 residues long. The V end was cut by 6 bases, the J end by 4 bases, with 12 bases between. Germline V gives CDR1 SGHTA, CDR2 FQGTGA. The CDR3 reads CASRFEGGTGELFF. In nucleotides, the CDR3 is TGTGCCAGCAGATTCGAGGGGGGCACCGGGGAGCTGTTTTTT.

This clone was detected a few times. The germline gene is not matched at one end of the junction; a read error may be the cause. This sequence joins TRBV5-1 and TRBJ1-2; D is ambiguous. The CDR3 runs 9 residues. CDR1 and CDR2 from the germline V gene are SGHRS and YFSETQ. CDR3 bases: TGCGCCCGACTCCATTCACCCGGTTTC. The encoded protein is CARLHSPGF.

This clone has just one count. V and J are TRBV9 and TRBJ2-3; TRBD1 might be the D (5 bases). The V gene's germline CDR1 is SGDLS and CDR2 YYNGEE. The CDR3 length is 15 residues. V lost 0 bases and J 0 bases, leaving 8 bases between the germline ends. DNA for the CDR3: TGTGCCAGCAGCGTAGACAGGCTCAGCACAGATACGCAGTATTTT. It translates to CASSVDRLSTDTQYF.